This T cell receptor beta chain came from a study of T cells after yellow fever vaccination. Background on the study: For low cell numbers, libraries were made with SMART-Seq v4 Ultra Low Input.

A process of 5'RACE template switching, which added a universal primer site and UMIs, was used to make TCR cDNA. In TCRdb, the 5' RACE reads were re-called with MiXCR into one record per CDR3 protein. This table holds around 120,000 distinct CDR3 sequences, roughly 15% found once. Study results and limitations: Some clonotypes were seen in both the CD4 and the CD8 compartments. These made up a small share and likely arose from convergent recombination. Most primary-vaccination clones reappeared after the booster (less than 98% CD4, 88% CD8).

Worth noting for this clonotype: What it binds is unknown.

The germline gives CDR1 SGHAT, CDR2 FQNNGV. This CDR3 has 14 residues. V lost 5 bases and J lost 3, with 14 bases in between. This specimen consisted of CD8+ T cells sorted from PBMCs, obtained 5 days after the yellow fever booster vaccination. The TCR was taken from a man aged 18 to 30 who received the YFV17D yellow fever vaccine. The chain links TRBV11-2 to TRBJ2-7, with D maybe TRBD2 (6 bases). The CDR3 DNA reads TGTGCCAGCAGCGAGGCTAGCGTTGGCTACGAGCAGTACTTC. Translated: CASSEASVGYEQYF. The complete variable domain, with remaining parts taken from reference TRBV11-2 and TRBJ2-7, reads EAGVAQSPRYKIIEKRQSVAFWCNPISGHATLYWYQQILGQGPKLLIQFQNNGVVDDSQLPKDRFSAERLKGVDSTLKIQPAKLEDSAVYLCASSEASVGYEQYFGPGTRLTVT.